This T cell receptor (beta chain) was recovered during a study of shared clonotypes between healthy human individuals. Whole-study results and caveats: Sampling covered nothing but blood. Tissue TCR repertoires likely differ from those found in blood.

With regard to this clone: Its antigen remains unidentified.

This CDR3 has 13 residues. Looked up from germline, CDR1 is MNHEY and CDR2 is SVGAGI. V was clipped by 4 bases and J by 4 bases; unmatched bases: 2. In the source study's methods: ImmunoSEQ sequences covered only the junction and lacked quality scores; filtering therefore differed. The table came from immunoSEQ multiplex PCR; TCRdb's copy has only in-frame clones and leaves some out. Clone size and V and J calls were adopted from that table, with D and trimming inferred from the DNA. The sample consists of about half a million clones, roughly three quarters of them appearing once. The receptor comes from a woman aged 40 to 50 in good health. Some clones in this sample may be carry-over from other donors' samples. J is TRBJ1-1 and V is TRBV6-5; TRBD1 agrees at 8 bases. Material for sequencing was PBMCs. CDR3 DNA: TGTGCCAGCAGTTTAACAGGGGGCACTGAAGCTTTCTTT. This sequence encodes CASSLTGGTEAFF.